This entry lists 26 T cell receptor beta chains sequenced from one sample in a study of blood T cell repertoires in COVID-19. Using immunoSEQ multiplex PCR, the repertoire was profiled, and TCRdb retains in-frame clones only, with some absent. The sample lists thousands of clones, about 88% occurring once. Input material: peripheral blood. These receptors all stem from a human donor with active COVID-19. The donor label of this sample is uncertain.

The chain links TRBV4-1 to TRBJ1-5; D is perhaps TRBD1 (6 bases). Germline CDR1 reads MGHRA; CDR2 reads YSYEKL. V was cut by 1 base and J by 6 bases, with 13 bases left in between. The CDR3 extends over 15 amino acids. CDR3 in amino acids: CASSQALGGGQPQHF. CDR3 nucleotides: TGCGCCAGCAGCCAAGCCTTAGGGGGGGGTCAGCCCCAGCATTTT.

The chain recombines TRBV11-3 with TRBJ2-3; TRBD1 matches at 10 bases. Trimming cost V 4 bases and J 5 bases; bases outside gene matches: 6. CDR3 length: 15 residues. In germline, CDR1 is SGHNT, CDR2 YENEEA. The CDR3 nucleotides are TGTGCCAGCAGCTCAGGACAGGGGGAAGGAGATACGCAGTATTTT. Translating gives CASSSGQGEGDTQYF.

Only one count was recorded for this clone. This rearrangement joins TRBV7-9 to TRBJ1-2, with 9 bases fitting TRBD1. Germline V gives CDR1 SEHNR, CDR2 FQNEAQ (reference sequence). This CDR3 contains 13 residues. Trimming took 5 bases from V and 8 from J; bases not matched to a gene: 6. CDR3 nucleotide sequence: TGTGCCAGCAGCCTTCGGGACAGGGAGGGCTACACCTTC. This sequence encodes CASSLRDREGYTF.

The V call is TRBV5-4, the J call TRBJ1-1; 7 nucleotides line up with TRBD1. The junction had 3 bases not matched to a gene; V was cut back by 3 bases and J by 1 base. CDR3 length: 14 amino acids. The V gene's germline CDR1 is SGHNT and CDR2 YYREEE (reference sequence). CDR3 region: CASSYRQGNTEAFF. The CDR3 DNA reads TGTGCCAGCAGCTACAGACAGGGGAACACTGAAGCTTTCTTT.

The CDR3 loop reads CASRRTPYNEQFF. The DNA of the CDR3 is TGTGCCAGCAGACGGACTCCTTACAATGAGCAGTTCTTC. The genes are TRBV6-5 and TRBJ2-1; tentatively, D is TRBD2 (5 bases). The CDR3 is made up of 13 amino acids. V was cut by 6 bases and J by 4 bases, with 10 bases left in between. Germline CDR1 is MNHEY and CDR2 is SVGAGI.

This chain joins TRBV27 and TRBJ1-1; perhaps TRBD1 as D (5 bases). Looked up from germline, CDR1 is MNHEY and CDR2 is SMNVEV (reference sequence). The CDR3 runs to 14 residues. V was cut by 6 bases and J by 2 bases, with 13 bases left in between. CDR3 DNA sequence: TGTGCCAGCAGCCCCATGACAGCCAACACTGAAGCTTTCTTT. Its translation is CASSPMTANTEAFF.

The CDR3 is CASSLSRLAGADTDTQYF. The CDR3 DNA reads as TGTGCCAGCAGCTTGTCTCGTCTAGCGGGAGCCGACACAGATACGCAGTATTTT. V and J are TRBV5-4 and TRBJ2-3, with TRBD2 identical over 10 bases. Per germline, CDR1 SGHNT and CDR2 YYREEE (reference sequence). The CDR3 contains 18 residues. After removal of 1 base from V and 2 bases from J, the junction contained 10 bases not matched to a gene.

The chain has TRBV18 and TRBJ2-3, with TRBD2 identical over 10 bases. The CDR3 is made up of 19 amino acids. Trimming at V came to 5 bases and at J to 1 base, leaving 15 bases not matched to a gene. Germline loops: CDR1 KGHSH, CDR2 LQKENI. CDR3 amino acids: CASSVASGSGATGTDTQYF. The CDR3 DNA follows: TGTGCCAGCTCAGTGGCTAGCGGGAGCGGGGCTACGGGCACAGATACGCAGTATTTT.

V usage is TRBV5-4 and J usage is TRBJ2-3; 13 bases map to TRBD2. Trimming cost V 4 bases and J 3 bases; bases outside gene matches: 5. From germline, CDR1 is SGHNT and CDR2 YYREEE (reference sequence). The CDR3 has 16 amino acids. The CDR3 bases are TGTGCCAGCAGCACCGGACTAGCGGGAGAAACAGATACGCAGTATTTT. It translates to CASSTGLAGETDTQYF.

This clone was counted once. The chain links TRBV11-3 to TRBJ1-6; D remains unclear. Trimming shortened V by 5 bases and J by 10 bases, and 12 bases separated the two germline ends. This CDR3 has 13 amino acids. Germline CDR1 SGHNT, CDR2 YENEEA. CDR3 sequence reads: CASSGPANSPLHF. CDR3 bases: TGTGCCAGCAGCGGCCCCGCCAACTCACCCCTCCACTTT. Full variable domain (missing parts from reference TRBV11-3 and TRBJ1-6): EAGVVQSPRYKIIEKKQPVAFWCNPISGHNTLYWYLQNLGQGPELLIRYENEEAVDDSQLPKDRFSAERLKGVDSTLKIQPAELGDSAVYLCASSGPANSPLHFGNGTRLTVT.

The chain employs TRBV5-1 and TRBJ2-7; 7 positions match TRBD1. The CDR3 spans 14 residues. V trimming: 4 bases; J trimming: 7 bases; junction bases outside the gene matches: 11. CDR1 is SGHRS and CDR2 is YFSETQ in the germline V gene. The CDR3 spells CASSQITGDIEQYF. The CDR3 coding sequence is TGCGCCAGCAGCCAAATCACAGGGGATATTGAGCAGTACTTC.

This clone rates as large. This CDR3 is CASSPVERPYEQYF. The CDR3 nucleotides read TGTGCCAGCAGTCCCGTAGAGCGGCCCTACGAGCAGTACTTC. The rearrangement links TRBV6-5 to TRBJ2-7, with D tentatively TRBD2 (5 bases). V lost 5 bases and J 2 bases, leaving 13 bases between the germline ends. The CDR3 length is 14 residues. Germline V CDR1 and CDR2: MNHEY, SVGAGI.

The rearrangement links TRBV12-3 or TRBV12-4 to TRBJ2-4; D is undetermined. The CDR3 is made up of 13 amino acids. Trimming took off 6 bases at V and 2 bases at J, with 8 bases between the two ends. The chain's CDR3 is CASSHSSKNIQYF. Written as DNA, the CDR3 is TGTGCCAGCAGCCACAGTTCCAAAAACATTCAGTACTTC.

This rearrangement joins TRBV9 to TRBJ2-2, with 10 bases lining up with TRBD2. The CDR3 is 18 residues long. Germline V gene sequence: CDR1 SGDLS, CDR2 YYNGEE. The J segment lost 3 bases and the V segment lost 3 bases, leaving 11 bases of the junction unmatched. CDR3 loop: CASSASPSGSGYTGELFF. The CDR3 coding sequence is TGTGCCAGCAGCGCGAGCCCTAGCGGGAGTGGCTACACCGGGGAGCTGTTTTTT.

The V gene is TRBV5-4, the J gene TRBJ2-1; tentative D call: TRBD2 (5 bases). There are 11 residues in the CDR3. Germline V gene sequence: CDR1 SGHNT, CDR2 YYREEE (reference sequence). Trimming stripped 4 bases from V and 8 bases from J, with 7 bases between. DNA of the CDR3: TGTGCCAGCAGCAGCGGTCATGAGCAGTTCTTC. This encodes CASSSGHEQFF. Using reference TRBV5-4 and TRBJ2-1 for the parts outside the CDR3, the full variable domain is ETGVTQSPTHLIKTRGQQVTLRCSSQSGHNTVSWYQQALGQGPQFIFQYYREEENGRGNFPPRFSGLQFPNYSSELNVNALELDDSALYLCASSSGHEQFFGPGTRLTVL.

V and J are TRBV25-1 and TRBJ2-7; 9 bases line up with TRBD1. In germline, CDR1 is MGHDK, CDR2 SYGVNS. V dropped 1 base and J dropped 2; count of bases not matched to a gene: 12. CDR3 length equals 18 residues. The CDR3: CASSEWWTGAGVAYEQYF. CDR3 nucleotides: TGTGCCAGCAGTGAATGGTGGACAGGGGCAGGGGTAGCCTACGAGCAGTACTTC.

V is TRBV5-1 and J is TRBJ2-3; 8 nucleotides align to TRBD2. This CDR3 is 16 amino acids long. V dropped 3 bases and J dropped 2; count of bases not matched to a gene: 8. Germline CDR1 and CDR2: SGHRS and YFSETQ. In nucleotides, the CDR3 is TGCGCCAGCAGCTCCCCAGGACTAGCTTCCACAGATACGCAGTATTTT. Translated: CASSSPGLASTDTQYF.

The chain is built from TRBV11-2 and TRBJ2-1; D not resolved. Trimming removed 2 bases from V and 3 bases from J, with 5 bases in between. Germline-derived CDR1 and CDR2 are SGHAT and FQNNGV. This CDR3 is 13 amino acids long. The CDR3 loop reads CASSLSHYNEQFF. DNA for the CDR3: TGTGCCAGCAGCTTAAGCCACTACAATGAGCAGTTCTTC.

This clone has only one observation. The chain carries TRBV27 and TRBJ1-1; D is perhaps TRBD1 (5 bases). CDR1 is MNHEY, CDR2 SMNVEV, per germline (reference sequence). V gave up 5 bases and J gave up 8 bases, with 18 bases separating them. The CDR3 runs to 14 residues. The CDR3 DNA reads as TGTGCCAGCAGTCCCCAGACAGCCTTCATAGAAGCTTTCTTT. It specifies CASSPQTAFIEAFF.

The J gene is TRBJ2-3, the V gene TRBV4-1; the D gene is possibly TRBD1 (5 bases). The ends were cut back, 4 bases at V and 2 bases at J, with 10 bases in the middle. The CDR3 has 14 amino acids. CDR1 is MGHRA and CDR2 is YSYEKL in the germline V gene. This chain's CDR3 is CASSPRAPTDTQYF. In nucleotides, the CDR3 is TGCGCCAGCAGCCCCAGGGCACCCACAGATACGCAGTATTTT.

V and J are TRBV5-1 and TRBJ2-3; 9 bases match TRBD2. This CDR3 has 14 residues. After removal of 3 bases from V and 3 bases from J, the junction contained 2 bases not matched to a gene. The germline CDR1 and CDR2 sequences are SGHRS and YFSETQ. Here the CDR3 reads CASSSTSGTDTQYF. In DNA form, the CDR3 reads TGCGCCAGCAGCTCGACTAGCGGTACAGATACGCAGTATTTT.

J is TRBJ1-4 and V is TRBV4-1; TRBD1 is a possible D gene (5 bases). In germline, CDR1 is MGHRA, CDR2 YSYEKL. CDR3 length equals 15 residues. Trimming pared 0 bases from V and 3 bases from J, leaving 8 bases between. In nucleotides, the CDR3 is TGCGCCAGCAGCCAAGAGCGGGGGGCTAATGAAAAACTGTTTTTT. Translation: CASSQERGANEKLFF.

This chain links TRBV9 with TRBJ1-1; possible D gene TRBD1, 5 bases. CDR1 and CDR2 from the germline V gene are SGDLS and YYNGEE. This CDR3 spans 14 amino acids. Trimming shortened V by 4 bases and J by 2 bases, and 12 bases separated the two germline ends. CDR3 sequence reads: CASSSAGRNTEAFF. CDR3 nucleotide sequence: TGTGCCAGCAGCTCAGCAGGGCGAAACACTGAAGCTTTCTTT.

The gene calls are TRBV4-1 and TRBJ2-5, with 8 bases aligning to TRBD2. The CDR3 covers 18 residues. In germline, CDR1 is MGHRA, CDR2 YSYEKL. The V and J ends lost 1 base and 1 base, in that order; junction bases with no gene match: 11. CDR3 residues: CASSQGAYGGRRQETQYF. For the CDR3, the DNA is TGCGCCAGCAGCCAAGGGGCCTATGGCGGGAGGCGCCAAGAGACCCAGTACTTC.

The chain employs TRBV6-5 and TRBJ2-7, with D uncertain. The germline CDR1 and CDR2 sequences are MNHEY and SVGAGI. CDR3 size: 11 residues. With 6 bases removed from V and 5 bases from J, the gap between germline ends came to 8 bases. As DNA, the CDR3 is TGTGCCAGCAGGGCACCCGACGAGCAGTACTTC. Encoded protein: CASRAPDEQYF.

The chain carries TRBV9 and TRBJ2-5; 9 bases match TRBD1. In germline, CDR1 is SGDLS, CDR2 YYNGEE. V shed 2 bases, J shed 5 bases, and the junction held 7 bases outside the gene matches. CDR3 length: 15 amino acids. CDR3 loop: CASSVRTGEGETQYF. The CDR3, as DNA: TGTGCCAGCAGCGTCCGGACAGGGGAAGGCGAGACCCAGTACTTC.